The source of this TCR beta chain is a study of T cell repertoires in cytomegalovirus infection. TCRdb used MiXCR to reprocess the reads, holding one entry per CDR3 protein. The sample records some 150,000 distinct CDR3 sequences, around 20% being singletons. The sequenced sample was PBMCs. This clonotype was sampled from a human donor in good health (CMV status not recorded). Some clones in this sample may be carry-over from other donors' samples.

CDR3 sequence reads: CATGQGVQETQYF. The CDR3 DNA is TGTGCCACCGGTCAAGGCGTACAAGAGACCCAGTACTTC. The V gene is TRBV15, the J gene TRBJ2-5; no clear D. The CDR3 sequence is 13 residues long. V lost 8 bases, J lost 2 bases, and 12 bases lay in between. The germline CDR1 and CDR2 sequences are LNHNV and YYDKDF (reference sequence).